One and the same sample provided the 25 T cell receptor beta chains below, sequenced in a study of OX40 agonist ivuxolimab in advanced cancers. TCRdb's table, derived via immunoSEQ multiplex PCR, lists solely in-frame clones and lacks some. The sample has approximately 75,000 clones, roughly three quarters seen once. The material sequenced was CD4+ or CD8+ T cells sorted from blood, taken in a trial of the OX40 agonist ivuxolimab. The receptors originated from an adult with an advanced solid tumor such as melanoma, head and neck, liver or kidney cancer.

This chain joins TRBV6-5 and TRBJ2-6; a possible D gene is TRBD1 (5 bases). Germline V lookup: CDR1 MNHEY, CDR2 SVGAGI. Between the trimmed V and J ends, which lost 2 bases and 13 bases, there was a span of 18 bases. This CDR3 is 15 amino acids long. The DNA of the CDR3 is TGTGCCAGCAGTTACAGTCAGGGCATATCAGAGGTCCTGACTTTC. Protein sequence: CASSYSQGISEVLTF.

The CDR3 nucleotides are TGTGCCAGCTCACCGGGACAGGTCTATGAAAAACTGTTTTTT. It yields the protein CASSPGQVYEKLFF. This chain connects TRBV18 to TRBJ1-4; 8 bases map to TRBD1. The CDR3 runs to 14 residues. Germline V gene sequence: CDR1 KGHSH, CDR2 LQKENI. J was trimmed by 6 bases and V by 3 bases; bases with no gene match: 3.

V is TRBV9 and J is TRBJ1-2, with D perhaps matching TRBD1 (5 bases). V gave up 4 bases and J gave up 6 bases, with 13 bases separating them. CDR3 length equals 13 residues. Per the germline V gene, CDR1 is SGDLS and CDR2 is YYNGEE. CDR3 in DNA: TGTGCCAGCAGCTCCGGGACTCTCGATGGCTACACCTTC. Translating it yields CASSSGTLDGYTF.

The V gene is TRBV5-1, the J gene TRBJ2-3; D not resolved. CDR1 is SGHRS, CDR2 YFSETQ, per germline. This CDR3 region has 13 residues. Trimming removed 0 bases from V and 1 base from J, with 3 bases in between. CDR3 amino acids: CASSLVGTDTQYF. The CDR3 coding sequence is TGCGCCAGCAGCTTGGTTGGCACAGATACGCAGTATTTT.

The chain couples TRBV7-6 to TRBJ2-5; weak D call: TRBD2 (5 bases). The CDR3 runs 14 residues. V lost 1 base, J lost 3 bases, and 9 bases lay in between. Germline values: CDR1 SGHVS, CDR2 FNYEAQ. This chain's CDR3 is CASSLVAGEETQYF. Here the CDR3 DNA reads TGTGCCAGCAGCTTAGTTGCGGGCGAAGAGACCCAGTACTTC.

The V gene is TRBV19, the J gene TRBJ1-5; 7 bases match TRBD1. Germline CDR1 LNHDA, CDR2 SQIVND (reference sequence). The CDR3 runs to 15 residues. The junction had 6 bases not matched to a gene; V was cut back by 3 bases and J by 4 bases. CDR3 DNA sequence: TGTGCCAGTAGTATTTACGGACAGGAGAATCAGCCCCAGCATTTT. Amino acid sequence: CASSIYGQENQPQHF.

This clone showed up just a few times. This chain joins TRBV5-1 and TRBJ2-1; 7 nucleotides line up with TRBD1. CDR3 length: 14 amino acids. Looked up from germline, CDR1 is SGHRS and CDR2 is YFSETQ. The trim removed 0 bases at V and 6 bases at J, leaving 3 bases unmatched. The CDR3: CASSLGTGVNEQFF. CDR3 nucleotides: TGCGCCAGCAGCTTGGGAACAGGGGTCAATGAGCAGTTCTTC.

The rearrangement uses TRBV11-2 and TRBJ2-1, with D hard to call. The length of the CDR3 is 13 residues. Trimming pared 6 bases from V and 11 bases from J, leaving 17 bases between. Germline V gives CDR1 SGHAT, CDR2 FQNNGV. CDR3 protein: CASRVPSGPKQFF. Written as DNA, the CDR3 is TGTGCCAGCAGGGTCCCTTCCGGGCCCAAGCAGTTCTTC.

V and J are TRBV9 and TRBJ2-6; D ambiguous. The germline CDR1 and CDR2 sequences are SGDLS and YYNGEE. This CDR3 contains 18 residues. Trimming left V 0 bases short and J 0 bases short, with 13 bases between. CDR3 bases: TGTGCCAGCAGCGTAGTAGCCAGGCTAAGCTCTGGGGCCAACGTCCTGACTTTC. Its protein product is CASSVVARLSSGANVLTF.

The gene calls are TRBV5-1 and TRBJ1-2; D is uncertain. Trimming removed 4 bases from V and 8 bases from J, with 9 bases in between. The germline V gene encodes CDR1 SGHRS and CDR2 YFSETQ. There are 11 residues in the CDR3. The CDR3 nucleotides are TGCGCCAGCAGCCTAGACCGCGGCTACACCTTC. Translation gives CASSLDRGYTF.

This clone was seen more than once but under ten times. The chain has TRBV5-8 and TRBJ2-3; unclear D gene. The V end lost 0 bases, the J end lost 6 bases, and 8 bases lay between the germline ends. The CDR3 extends over 13 amino acids. Germline CDR1 and CDR2: SGHTS and YDEGEE. The CDR3 sequence is CASSLGPRDTQYF. The CDR3 nucleotides read TGTGCCAGCAGCTTGGGGCCGAGGGATACGCAGTATTTT.

In DNA, the CDR3 is TGTGCCAGCGGCCTGGAAGAGACCCAGTACTTC. Translation: CASGLEETQYF. This sequence joins TRBV6-5 and TRBJ2-5; D unresolved. V shed 8 bases and J shed 3 bases, with 7 bases lying between them. CDR1 is MNHEY, CDR2 SVGAGI, per germline. This CDR3 is 11 amino acids long.

This sequence joins TRBV4-1 and TRBJ1-5; 8 nucleotides agree with TRBD1. The CDR3 spans 16 residues. Germline trimming cut 0 bases from V and 0 bases from J; bases unmatched to any gene: 1. Germline V gene sequence: CDR1 MGHRA, CDR2 YSYEKL. CDR3 residues: CASSQEGQGSNQPQHF. Written as DNA, the CDR3 is TGCGCCAGCAGCCAAGAAGGACAGGGTAGCAATCAGCCCCAGCATTTT.

The genes are TRBV11-2 and TRBJ1-1; D gene unclear. The V and J ends lost 5 bases and 1 base respectively, with 14 bases between them. The CDR3 sequence is 15 residues long. CDR1 and CDR2 (germline): SGHAT, FQNNGV. The CDR3 sequence: CASSPVRLPNTEAFF. The CDR3 DNA follows: TGTGCCAGCAGCCCGGTTAGGTTGCCGAACACTGAAGCTTTCTTT.

This chain joins TRBV10-3 and TRBJ2-3; 8 bases are shared with TRBD1. The germline gives CDR1 ENHRY, CDR2 SYGVKD. The CDR3 consists of 14 residues. Trimming cost V 9 bases and J 2 bases; bases outside gene matches: 7. CDR3 nucleotide sequence: TGTGCCATACGCAGGGGGCCCGACACAGATACGCAGTATTTT. It yields the protein CAIRRGPDTDTQYF.

The V gene is TRBV6-1, the J gene TRBJ2-2, with 10 bases matching TRBD1. Looked up from germline, CDR1 is MNHNS and CDR2 is SASEGT. CDR3 size: 15 residues. With V trimmed by 6 bases and J by 6 bases, 7 bases remained unmatched. The CDR3 coding sequence is TGTGCCAGCAGCGGGGACAGGGGATGGGCCGGGGAGCTGTTTTTT. This sequence encodes CASSGDRGWAGELFF.

This rearrangement joins TRBV2 to TRBJ1-5; D possibly corresponds to TRBD1 (5 bases). The CDR3 spans 13 residues. V was cut by 7 bases and J by 4 bases, with 11 bases left in between. In germline, CDR1 is SNHLY, CDR2 FYNNEI. The CDR3 protein is CASTFEGNQPQHF. The CDR3 DNA sequence: TGTGCCAGCACTTTTGAGGGGAATCAGCCCCAGCATTTT.

The chain carries TRBV19 and TRBJ1-5; D uncertain. The germline V gene encodes CDR1 LNHDA and CDR2 SQIVND (reference sequence). There are 15 residues in the CDR3. The V gene lost 8 bases and the J gene lost 1 base, with 15 bases spanning the gap. CDR3 amino acids: CASEVQPRSNQPQHF. CDR3 DNA sequence: TGTGCCAGTGAAGTACAGCCTCGAAGCAATCAGCCCCAGCATTTT.

This clone was counted only a few times. CDR3 nucleotides: TGCGCCAGCAGCCTCCAGACAGGGACTCCTGGCTACACCTTC. Protein sequence: CASSLQTGTPGYTF. The chain employs TRBV5-1 and TRBJ1-2; 7 bases map to TRBD1. Losses at the gene ends were 4 bases for V and 7 bases for J; bases not matched to a gene: 10. This CDR3 is 14 amino acids long. Germline V CDR1 and CDR2: SGHRS, YFSETQ.

The chain combines TRBV2 with TRBJ1-5; D is unclear. V was clipped by 7 bases and J by 0 bases, with 7 bases between them. This CDR3 has 13 residues. Germline-derived CDR1 and CDR2 are SNHLY and FYNNEI. The CDR3 spells CASKGNSNQPQHF. The DNA of the CDR3 is TGTGCCAGCAAGGGCAATAGCAATCAGCCCCAGCATTTT.

This chain links TRBV19 with TRBJ2-7; no reliable D call. The germline V and J ends were trimmed by 9 bases and 0 bases, with 15 bases remaining between them. This CDR3 region has 14 residues. Germline lookup yields CDR1 LNHDA and CDR2 SQIVND (reference sequence). CDR3 loop: CASTRTVSSYEQYF. CDR3 nucleotide sequence: TGTGCCAGCACTCGGACGGTGAGCTCCTACGAGCAGTACTTC.

This clone has only one observation. The chain is built from TRBV9 and TRBJ1-4; TRBD1 matches at 8 bases. CDR3 length equals 17 residues. Germline CDR1 SGDLS, CDR2 YYNGEE. J lost 0 bases, V lost 3 bases, and 7 bases had no gene match. The DNA of the CDR3 is TGTGCCAGCAGCGCGCGACAGGGGTTCGCAACTAATGAAAAACTGTTTTTT. The encoded protein is CASSARQGFATNEKLFF.

The genes are TRBV19 and TRBJ1-5, with D perhaps matching TRBD1 (5 bases). V lost 0 bases and J lost 0, with 18 bases in between. From germline, CDR1 is LNHDA and CDR2 SQIVND (reference sequence). The CDR3 has 19 amino acids. The CDR3 DNA sequence: TGTGCCAGTAGTATAGATGAGGGGTACAGTGAATATAGCAATCAGCCCCAGCATTTT. Translation: CASSIDEGYSEYSNQPQHF.

The chain recombines TRBV28 with TRBJ1-3; D remains unclear. CDR1 MDHEN and CDR2 SYDVKM come from the germline V gene. V lost 8 bases and J lost 1, with 6 bases in between. The CDR3 has 12 amino acids. The DNA for the CDR3 is TGTGCCAGCCTGGGATCTGGAAACACCATATATTTT. It codes for CASLGSGNTIYF.

CDR3 nucleotides: TGTGCCAGCAGTTTTTTGTCGGCTTTCTTT. The encoded protein is CASSFLSAFF. This chain links TRBV27 with TRBJ1-1; D is undetermined. Germline CDR1 reads MNHEY; CDR2 reads SMNVEV (reference sequence). CDR3 size: 10 residues. V was cut by 3 bases and J by 11 bases, with 7 bases left in between.